One T cell receptor beta chain is described in this entry. Its antigen is not identified. The data were produced by immunoSEQ multiplex PCR, yet TCRdb's version contains in-frame clones alone and is incomplete. This table has 100,000 to 150,000 clones, around 85% appearing once. The sample comes from a study of T cell responses to AZD1222 COVID-19 vaccine. The CDR3 totals 14 residues. Germline V gene lookup returns CDR1 MDHEN and CDR2 SYDVKM. Trimming stripped 6 bases from V and 1 base from J, with 12 bases between. The study's findings and limits: Variant regions that are unmutated are reportedly the target of nearly half of spike-specific TCRs. Females outnumbered males among donors, who were mostly white British; clonal diversity was possibly underestimated. The study found vaccine-associated CD4 TCRs spanning spike, dominant at 160-218 and 743-854.

The source is an adult who received the AZD1222 COVID-19 vaccine. The chain recombines TRBV28 with TRBJ1-1; D perhaps matches TRBD1 (6 bases). The source was peripheral blood, collected 28 days after the second AZD1222 dose. The CDR3 sequence: CASSASDRNTEAFF. CDR3 sequence (DNA): TGTGCCAGCAGCGCCTCGGACAGGAACACTGAAGCTTTCTTT.